Presented here are 27 T cell receptor beta chains from one specimen sequenced in a study of CXCR3-negative and CXCR3-positive naive CD8 T cells. Study-wide findings and caveats: Greater hydrophobicity was found in TRB CDR3s of CXCR3-positive naive cells than of CXCR3-negative naive cells.

Carrying UMI labels, the TRB cDNA libraries were prepared through 5' RACE. TCRdb reprocessed the 5' RACE reads and keeps a single row for each CDR3 protein, giving no DNA. This sample's table has about 130,000 distinct CDR3 sequences. These TCRs' antigens remain unknown. Sequencing input: naive CXCR3+ CD8+ T cells from blood. As for subset: CD45RO-CCR7+CD27+CD95- naive CD8+ T cells expressing CXCR3 (TNR3+). These receptors were taken from a human donor in good health. Some clones in this sample may be carry-over from other donors' samples.

J is TRBJ2-7 and V is TRBV5-1; TCRdb reports TRBD1, a call that lacks DNA to check it against. The CDR3 covers 15 residues. The germline CDR1 and CDR2 sequences are SGHRS and YFSETQ. The CDR3 is CASSSMTGAYYEQYF. The full variable domain, completed using reference TRBV5-1 and TRBJ2-7, is KAGVTQTPRYLIKTRGQQVTLSCSPISGHRSVSWYQQTPGQGLQFLFEYFSETQRNKGNFPGRFSGRQFSNSRSEMNVSTLELGDSALYLCASSSMTGAYYEQYFGPGTRLTVT.

The chain is built from TRBV4-1 and TRBJ2-1; TCRdb picks TRBD1, but there is no DNA to check that call. The V gene's germline CDR1 is MGHRA and CDR2 YSYEKL. The CDR3 contains 15 residues. CDR3 sequence: CASSQTRQGHNEQFF.

CDR3 region: CSVGTVDYEKLFF. The chain combines TRBV29-1 with TRBJ1-4. The V gene's germline CDR1 is SQVTM and CDR2 ANQGSEA. The CDR3 runs to 13 residues.

This sequence joins TRBV6-6 and TRBJ2-2. The germline V gene has CDR1 MNHNY and CDR2 SVGAGI (reference sequence). The CDR3 spans 17 residues. This CDR3 reads CASRPTPDITSTGELFF.

The chain couples TRBV7-9 to TRBJ2-1; TCRdb's D gene call, TRBD1, goes unchecked for lack of DNA. The CDR3 is 15 amino acids. Germline values: CDR1 SEHNR, CDR2 FQNEAQ (reference sequence). This CDR3 is CASSLNIGAANEQFF.

This chain's CDR3 is CSVEVGGAYNEQFF. The V gene is TRBV29-1, the J gene TRBJ2-1; TCRdb names TRBD1, which stays unverified in the absence of DNA. The CDR3 consists of 14 residues. From germline, CDR1 is SQVTM and CDR2 ANQGSEA.

The chain links TRBV12-3 or TRBV12-4 to TRBJ2-7; absent DNA, TCRdb's TRBD1 call cannot be checked. This CDR3 spans 13 amino acids. CDR3 amino acids: CASRTGRSHEQYF.

The chain carries TRBV5-1 and TRBJ2-7; no DNA is available, so the TRBD2 call from TCRdb remains unchecked. Germline CDR1 reads SGHRS; CDR2 reads YFSETQ. The CDR3 is 16 amino acids. CDR3 region: CASSLGPSGSSYEQYF.

V and J are TRBV5-4 and TRBJ1-2. The germline CDR1 and CDR2 sequences are SGHNT and YYREEE (reference sequence). This CDR3 spans 13 amino acids. Here the CDR3 reads CASSSESNYGYTF. The whole variable domain, remainder taken from reference TRBV5-4 and TRBJ1-2, is ETGVTQSPTHLIKTRGQQVTLRCSSQSGHNTVSWYQQALGQGPQFIFQYYREEENGRGNFPPRFSGLQFPNYSSELNVNALELDDSALYLCASSSESNYGYTFGSGTRLTVV.

The chain has TRBV12-3 or TRBV12-4 and TRBJ2-1; no DNA is available, so the TRBD2 call from TCRdb remains unchecked. CDR3 size: 14 residues. The CDR3 spells CASTSVAGGHEQFF.

The rearrangement links TRBV11-3 to TRBJ1-3; checking the TCRdb D call of TRBD1 is not possible without DNA. Germline CDR1 SGHNT, CDR2 YENEEA. The CDR3 spans 18 residues. CDR3 in amino acids: CASSLARTGTLSGNTIYF.

CDR3 protein: CASTTTGLRQETQYF. The V and J genes are TRBV28 and TRBJ2-5; TCRdb calls TRBD1, which cannot be checked without DNA. CDR1 is MDHEN and CDR2 is SYDVKM in the germline V gene. This CDR3 is built from 15 residues.

The rearrangement joins TRBV15 to TRBJ1-2. The CDR3 has 18 amino acids. Looked up from germline, CDR1 is LNHNV and CDR2 is YYDKDF (reference sequence). The CDR3 loop is CATSRSRWETEYWYGYTF.

The gene calls are TRBV6-5 and TRBJ1-2; TCRdb's D call of TRBD1 is untestable without DNA. The CDR3 loop spans 17 amino acids. Germline CDR1 reads MNHEY; CDR2 reads SVGAGI. CDR3 protein: CASSPGPGQGINGGYTF.

The gene calls are TRBV5-4 and TRBJ2-7; TCRdb's D call of TRBD2 is untestable without DNA. The germline gives CDR1 SGHNT, CDR2 YYREEE (reference sequence). The CDR3 length is 15 residues. CDR3 region: CASSLEGGSGYEQYF. The complete variable domain, with remaining parts taken from reference TRBV5-4 and TRBJ2-7, reads ETGVTQSPTHLIKTRGQQVTLRCSSQSGHNTVSWYQQALGQGPQFIFQYYREEENGRGNFPPRFSGLQFPNYSSELNVNALELDDSALYLCASSLEGGSGYEQYFGPGTRLTVT.

The chain recombines TRBV11-2 with TRBJ2-2; without DNA, the TCRdb call of TRBD1 cannot be checked. Germline CDR1 reads SGHAT; CDR2 reads FQNNGV. The CDR3 is 14 amino acids. CDR3 sequence: CASSLDPPPGELFF.

The rearrangement joins TRBV25-1 to TRBJ2-5; TCRdb designates TRBD1, a call that cannot be tested without DNA. Germline V gene data show CDR1 as MGHDK and CDR2 as SYGVNS. CDR3 size: 15 residues. CDR3 region: CASSRFQGAGETQYF.

The chain has TRBV28 and TRBJ1-5; no DNA is available, so the TRBD1 call from TCRdb remains unchecked. Per the germline V gene, CDR1 is MDHEN and CDR2 is SYDVKM. The CDR3 loop spans 15 amino acids. The CDR3 here is CASSQLGQGHQPQHF.

The chain joins TRBV10-3 to TRBJ2-5. This CDR3 spans 12 amino acids. Germline CDR1 ENHRY, CDR2 SYGVKD. The CDR3 protein is CAISTTVETQYF.

The chain couples TRBV5-1 to TRBJ2-7. This CDR3 has 13 amino acids. Germline V gene sequence: CDR1 SGHRS, CDR2 YFSETQ. The CDR3 loop reads CASSFGQFYEQYF.

The chain has TRBV4-1 and TRBJ2-1. This CDR3 is built from 13 residues. CDR1 and CDR2 from the germline V gene are MGHRA and YSYEKL. The CDR3 here is CASSQGAYNEQFF.

This chain links TRBV9 with TRBJ2-1. The CDR3 has 14 amino acids. From germline, CDR1 is SGDLS and CDR2 YYNGEE. The CDR3 here is CASSVAGGRNEQFF.

The chain recombines TRBV14 with TRBJ2-7; checking the TCRdb D call of TRBD2 is not possible without DNA. The germline V gene encodes CDR1 SGHDN and CDR2 FVKESK. The CDR3 is 16 residues long. The CDR3 reads CASSQEGASEFDEQYF.

The chain combines TRBV3-1 with TRBJ1-4; lacking DNA, the TRBD1 call made by TCRdb goes unchecked. Germline V gene data show CDR1 as LGHDT and CDR2 as YNNKEL (reference sequence). The CDR3 is made up of 16 amino acids. The CDR3 reads CASSLLPGTGGEKLFF.

The V call is TRBV3-1, the J call TRBJ1-1. CDR1 and CDR2 from the germline V gene are LGHDT and YNNKEL (reference sequence). The CDR3 has 15 residues. This CDR3 is CASSQDGVPNTEAFF. Filled out from reference TRBV3-1 and TRBJ1-1, the complete variable domain reads DTAVSQTPKYLVTQMGNDKSIKCEQNLGHDTMYWYKQDSKKFLKIMFSYNNKELIINETVPNRFSPKSPDKAHLNLHINSLELGDSAVYFCASSQDGVPNTEAFFGQGTRLTVV.

V usage is TRBV28 and J usage is TRBJ2-7; TCRdb selects TRBD1, and the lack of DNA leaves this call unchecked. This CDR3 is built from 14 residues. Germline CDR1 MDHEN, CDR2 SYDVKM. CDR3 sequence reads: CASSPMGGSLEQYF.

The V and J genes are TRBV20-1 and TRBJ2-3; TCRdb outputs TRBD1, but without DNA this stays unchecked. Germline-derived CDR1 and CDR2 are DFQATT and SNEGSKA (reference sequence). CDR3 length: 14 residues. The chain's CDR3 is CSARVPTATDTQYF.